The 15 T cell receptor beta chains in this list originate from one sample, sequenced in a study of Ad26.COV2.S vaccination and SARS-CoV-2 variants. As to treatment: around 19 received Ad26.COV2.S at low or high dose, single or two shots; roughly five received placebo; per-sample allocation not given. Each sample was drawn 63 days after the first injection (of vaccine or placebo). Assay: immunoSEQ multiplex PCR; the TCRdb copy retains only in-frame clones and omits some. The sample includes 400,000 or so clones, less than 90% of them seen just once. The sequences come from peripheral blood, collected in a trial of Ad26.COV2.S vaccine versus placebo. All receptors derive from a person aged 18-60 years who received the Ad26.COV2.S COVID-19 vaccine or a placebo.

This chain joins TRBV6-4 and TRBJ2-1, with D unresolved. The CDR3 contains 13 residues. V was clipped by 3 bases and J by 9 bases, with 12 bases between them. CDR1 is MRHNA and CDR2 is SNTAGT in the germline V gene. The DNA for the CDR3 is TGTGCCAGCAGTGAGGGGATCCGAGGTGAGCAGTTCTTC. Translation gives CASSEGIRGEQFF.

This clone has just one count. The chain uses TRBV5-1 and TRBJ1-1, with D perhaps matching TRBD1 (6 bases). V shed 4 bases and J shed 5 bases, with 18 bases lying between them. CDR1 and CDR2 from the germline V gene are SGHRS and YFSETQ. This CDR3 is built from 15 residues. The CDR3 coding sequence is TGCGCCAGCAGCCCAAGTGGGGGGCGCAGGACTGAAGCTTTCTTT. This sequence encodes CASSPSGGRRTEAFF.

This clone was observed a single time. The V call is TRBV13, the J call TRBJ2-7; no definite D call. Per germline, CDR1 PRHDT and CDR2 FYEKMQ (reference sequence). Trimming took 0 bases from V and 2 from J, leaving 8 bases between them. This CDR3 is 14 amino acids long. The CDR3 is CASSLGPVTYEQYF. The DNA of the CDR3 is TGTGCCAGCAGCTTAGGTCCAGTCACCTACGAGCAGTACTTC.

J is TRBJ2-3 and V is TRBV10-3; tentatively, D is TRBD1 (6 bases). The length of the CDR3 is 13 residues. The germline V gene encodes CDR1 ENHRY and CDR2 SYGVKD. Trimming took off 11 bases at V and 0 bases at J, with 12 bases between the two ends. The CDR3 bases are TGTGCCGTCCAGGGGATCAGCACAGATACGCAGTATTTT. Protein: CAVQGISTDTQYF.

The V gene is TRBV2, the J gene TRBJ1-1, with D perhaps TRBD1 (6 bases). Germline V gene data show CDR1 as SNHLY and CDR2 as FYNNEI. The CDR3 runs 13 residues. V lost 7 bases and J lost 1, with 10 bases in between. CDR3 loop: CASINRENTEAFF. CDR3 in DNA: TGTGCCAGCATAAACAGGGAGAACACTGAAGCTTTCTTT.

Here the CDR3 reads CASSRGGAGTDTQYF. The CDR3 DNA sequence: TGTGCCAGCAGCCGAGGGGGCGCGGGCACAGATACGCAGTATTTT. V usage is TRBV5-4 and J usage is TRBJ2-3; 7 bases align to TRBD1. CDR1 and CDR2 (germline): SGHNT, YYREEE (reference sequence). After removal of 4 bases from V and 1 base from J, the junction contained 6 bases not matched to a gene. The CDR3 contains 15 residues.

The chain recombines TRBV19 with TRBJ1-1, with a possible D match to TRBD1 (5 bases). Germline-derived CDR1 and CDR2 are LNHDA and SQIVND (reference sequence). The CDR3 sequence is 11 residues long. Trimming left V 7 bases short and J 4 bases short, with 7 bases between. The CDR3 bases are TGTGCCAGTAACACAGGCACTGAAGCTTTCTTT. It encodes CASNTGTEAFF.

V usage is TRBV2 and J usage is TRBJ2-4, with 7 bases aligning to TRBD1. The CDR3 is 15 residues long. Trimming removed 6 bases from V and 5 bases from J; junction bases left unmatched: 10. Germline V gene lookup returns CDR1 SNHLY and CDR2 FYNNEI. The CDR3 DNA sequence: TGTGCCAGCAGCCCGGCGGGCGGACAGGAAAACATTCAGTACTTC. As protein: CASSPAGGQENIQYF.

The chain links TRBV7-9 to TRBJ2-7; D not certain. Trimming removed 4 bases from V and 0 bases from J, with 7 bases in between. The CDR3 sequence is 13 residues long. Germline V gene sequence: CDR1 SEHNR, CDR2 FQNEAQ (reference sequence). The CDR3 spells CASSSDGSYEQYF. CDR3 in DNA: TGTGCCAGCAGCTCGGACGGCTCCTACGAGCAGTACTTC.

The chain couples TRBV5-4 to TRBJ2-6; tentative D call: TRBD2 (7 bases). Trimming left V 4 bases short and J 2 bases short, with 22 bases between. CDR3 length: 19 residues. CDR1 and CDR2 from the germline V gene are SGHNT and YYREEE (reference sequence). The CDR3 coding sequence is TGTGCCAGCAGCCCCGTTGGGGGGGGCGGTATTCCTGGGGCCAACGTCCTGACTTTC. The encoded protein is CASSPVGGGGIPGANVLTF.

This sequence joins TRBV24-1 and TRBJ2-5, with 10 positions matching TRBD1. Germline trimming cut 4 bases from V and 5 bases from J; bases unmatched to any gene: 9. The CDR3 spans 16 residues. Germline V gives CDR1 KGHDR, CDR2 SFDVKD. CDR3 bases: TGTGCCACCAGTGACTCGGGACAGGGGTCGGGGGAGACCCAGTACTTC. This sequence encodes CATSDSGQGSGETQYF.

The rearrangement links TRBV6-2 or TRBV6-3 to TRBJ1-2; no clear D gene. The V end was cut by 0 bases, the J end by 5 bases, with 7 bases between. Germline loops: CDR1 MNHEY, CDR2 SVGEGT. This CDR3 is 13 amino acids long. CDR3 DNA sequence: TGTGCCAGCAGTTACTCGGTGGATTATGGCTACACCTTC. This sequence encodes CASSYSVDYGYTF.

The chain couples TRBV4-1 to TRBJ2-5; 7 nucleotides agree with TRBD2. The germline gives CDR1 MGHRA, CDR2 YSYEKL. CDR3 length: 16 amino acids. The V segment lost 0 bases and the J segment 7 bases; nucleotides outside the gene matches: 11. The CDR3 DNA sequence: TGCGCCAGCAGCCAAGATGACGAGGGAGGGGTGGGGACCCAGTACTTC. As protein: CASSQDDEGGVGTQYF.

This rearrangement joins TRBV7-9 to TRBJ1-3, with a weak D call TRBD1 (5 bases). The CDR3 is 15 residues long. Trimming stripped 1 base from V and 4 bases from J, with 11 bases between. CDR1 is SEHNR, CDR2 FQNEAQ, per germline (reference sequence). CDR3 bases: TGTGCCAGCAGCTTAGTCCTGGGGGACGGAAACACCATATATTTT. Translation: CASSLVLGDGNTIYF.

This chain links TRBV10-3 with TRBJ2-1, with 8 positions matching TRBD2. The germline V gene has CDR1 ENHRY and CDR2 SYGVKD. The CDR3 loop spans 14 amino acids. The trim removed 6 bases at V and 2 bases at J, leaving 3 bases unmatched. The CDR3 spells CAISPGGAYNEQFF. In nucleotides, the CDR3 is TGTGCCATCAGCCCCGGGGGGGCCTACAATGAGCAGTTCTTC.